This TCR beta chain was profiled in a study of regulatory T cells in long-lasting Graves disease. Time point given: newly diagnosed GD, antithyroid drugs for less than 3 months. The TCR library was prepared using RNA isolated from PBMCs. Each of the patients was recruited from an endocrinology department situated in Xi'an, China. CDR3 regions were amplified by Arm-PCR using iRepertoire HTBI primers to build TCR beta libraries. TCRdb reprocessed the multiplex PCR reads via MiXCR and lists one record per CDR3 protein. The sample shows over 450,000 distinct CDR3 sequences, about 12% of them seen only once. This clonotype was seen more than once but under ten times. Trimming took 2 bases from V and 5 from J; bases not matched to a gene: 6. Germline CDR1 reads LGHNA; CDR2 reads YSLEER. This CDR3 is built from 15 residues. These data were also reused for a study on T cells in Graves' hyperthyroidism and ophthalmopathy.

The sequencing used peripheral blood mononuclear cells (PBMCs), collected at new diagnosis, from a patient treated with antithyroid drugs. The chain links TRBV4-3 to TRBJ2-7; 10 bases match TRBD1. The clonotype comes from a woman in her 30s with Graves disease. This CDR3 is CASSQRQGAPHEQYF. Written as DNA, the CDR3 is TGCGCCAGCAGCCAAAGACAGGGGGCGCCCCACGAGCAGTACTTC.